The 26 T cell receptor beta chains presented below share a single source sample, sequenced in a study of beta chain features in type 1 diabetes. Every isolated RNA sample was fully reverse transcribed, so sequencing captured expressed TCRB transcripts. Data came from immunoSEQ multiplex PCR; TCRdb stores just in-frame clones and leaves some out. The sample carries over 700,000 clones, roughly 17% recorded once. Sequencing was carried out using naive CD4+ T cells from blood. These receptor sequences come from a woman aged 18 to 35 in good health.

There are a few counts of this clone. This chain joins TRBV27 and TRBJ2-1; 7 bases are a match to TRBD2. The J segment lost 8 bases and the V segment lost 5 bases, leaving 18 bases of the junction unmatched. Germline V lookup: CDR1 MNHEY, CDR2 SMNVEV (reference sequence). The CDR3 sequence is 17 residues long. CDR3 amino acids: CASSPKYWRELGDEQFF. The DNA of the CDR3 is TGTGCCAGCAGTCCAAAATACTGGCGGGAGCTAGGAGATGAGCAGTTCTTC.

As DNA, the CDR3 is TGTGCCAGCTCACCATCCACTGAGTTCTATGGCTACACCTTC. It encodes CASSPSTEFYGYTF. The V gene is TRBV18, the J gene TRBJ1-2, with D uncertain. Deletions cut 2 bases from V and 4 bases from J, with 11 bases between. Germline CDR1 is KGHSH and CDR2 is LQKENI. There are 14 residues in the CDR3.

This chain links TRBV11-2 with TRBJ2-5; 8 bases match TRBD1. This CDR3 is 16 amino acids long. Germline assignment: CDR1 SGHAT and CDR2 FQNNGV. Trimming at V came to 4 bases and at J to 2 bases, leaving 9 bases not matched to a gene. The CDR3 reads CASSSPGQGIQETQYF. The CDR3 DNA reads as TGTGCCAGCAGCTCCCCCGGACAGGGAATTCAAGAGACCCAGTACTTC.

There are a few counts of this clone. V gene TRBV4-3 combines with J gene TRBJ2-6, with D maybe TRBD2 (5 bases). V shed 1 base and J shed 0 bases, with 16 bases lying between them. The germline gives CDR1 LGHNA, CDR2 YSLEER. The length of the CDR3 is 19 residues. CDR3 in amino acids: CASSQGRGRPASGANVLTF. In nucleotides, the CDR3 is TGCGCCAGCAGCCAAGGCCGGGGTAGACCTGCCTCTGGGGCCAACGTCCTGACTTTC.

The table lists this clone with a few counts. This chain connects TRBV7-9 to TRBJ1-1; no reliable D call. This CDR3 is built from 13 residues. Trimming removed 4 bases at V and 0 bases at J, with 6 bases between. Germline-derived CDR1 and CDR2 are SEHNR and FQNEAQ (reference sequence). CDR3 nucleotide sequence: TGTGCCAGCAGCTGGGAAATGAACACTGAAGCTTTCTTT. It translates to CASSWEMNTEAFF.

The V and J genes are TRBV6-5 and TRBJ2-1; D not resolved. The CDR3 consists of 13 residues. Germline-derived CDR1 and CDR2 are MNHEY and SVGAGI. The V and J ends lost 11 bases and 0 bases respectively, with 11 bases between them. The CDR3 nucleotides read TGTGCCTGTTCCCCCAGCTCCTACAATGAGCAGTTCTTC. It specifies CACSPSSYNEQFF.

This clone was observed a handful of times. In nucleotides, the CDR3 is TGTGCCAGCAGGTGGGGCAACACAGATACGCAGTATTTT. It codes for CASRWGNTDTQYF. This chain uses TRBV28 with TRBJ2-3; D is possibly TRBD1 (5 bases). Per germline, CDR1 MDHEN and CDR2 SYDVKM. This CDR3 is 13 amino acids long. The ends were cut back, 6 bases at V and 2 bases at J, with 9 bases in the middle.

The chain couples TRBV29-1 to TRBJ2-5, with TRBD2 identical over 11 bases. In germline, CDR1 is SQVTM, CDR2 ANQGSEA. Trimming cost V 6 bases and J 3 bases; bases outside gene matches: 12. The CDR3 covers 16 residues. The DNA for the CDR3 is TGCAGCGTCATAACGAAACGACTAGCGGGAAAAGAGACCCAGTACTTC. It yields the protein CSVITKRLAGKETQYF.

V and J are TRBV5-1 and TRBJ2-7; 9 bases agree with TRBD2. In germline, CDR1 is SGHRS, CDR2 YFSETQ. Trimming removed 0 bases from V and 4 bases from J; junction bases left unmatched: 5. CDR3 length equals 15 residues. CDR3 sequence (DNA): TGCGCCAGCAGCTTGGCCGGGACTAGCTGGTACGAGCAGTACTTC. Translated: CASSLAGTSWYEQYF.

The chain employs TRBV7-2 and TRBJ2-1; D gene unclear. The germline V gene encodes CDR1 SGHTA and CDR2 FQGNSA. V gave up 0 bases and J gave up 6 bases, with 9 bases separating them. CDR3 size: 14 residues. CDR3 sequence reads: CASSLAPSGNEQFF. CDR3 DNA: TGTGCCAGCAGCTTAGCACCGTCGGGCAATGAGCAGTTCTTC.

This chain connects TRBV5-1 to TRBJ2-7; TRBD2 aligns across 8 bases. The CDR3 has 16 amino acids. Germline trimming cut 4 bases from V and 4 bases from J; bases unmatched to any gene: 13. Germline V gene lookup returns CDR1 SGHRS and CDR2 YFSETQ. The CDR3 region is CASSIVRGSGSYEQYF. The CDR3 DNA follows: TGCGCCAGCAGCATCGTCCGGGGAAGCGGGAGTTACGAGCAGTACTTC.

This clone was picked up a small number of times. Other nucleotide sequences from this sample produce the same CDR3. The CDR3: CASSERYEQYF. CDR3 DNA: TGTGCCAGCAGTGAGAGGTACGAGCAGTACTTC. The chain uses TRBV2 and TRBJ2-7; D ambiguous. V was clipped by 3 bases and J by 4 bases, with 4 bases between them. CDR1 SNHLY and CDR2 FYNNEI come from the germline V gene. The CDR3 is 11 amino acids.

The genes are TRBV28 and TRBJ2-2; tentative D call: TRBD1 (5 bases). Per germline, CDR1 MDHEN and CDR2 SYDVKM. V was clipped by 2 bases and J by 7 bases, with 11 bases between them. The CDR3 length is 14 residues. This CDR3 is CASSLVRVGGELFF. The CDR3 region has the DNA TGTGCCAGCAGTTTAGTCAGGGTCGGCGGGGAGCTGTTTTTT.

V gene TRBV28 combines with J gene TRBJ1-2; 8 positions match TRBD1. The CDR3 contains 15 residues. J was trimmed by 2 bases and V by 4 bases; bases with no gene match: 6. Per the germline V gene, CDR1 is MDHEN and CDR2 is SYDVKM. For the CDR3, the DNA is TGTGCCAGCAGTTCACCACAGGGGGGGAACTATGGCTACACCTTC. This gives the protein CASSSPQGGNYGYTF.

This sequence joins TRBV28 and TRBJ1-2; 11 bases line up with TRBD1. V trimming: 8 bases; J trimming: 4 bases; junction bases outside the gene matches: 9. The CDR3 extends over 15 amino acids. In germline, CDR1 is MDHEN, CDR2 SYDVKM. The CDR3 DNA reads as TGTGCCAGCGGCGGGACAGGGGGGCCAGGCTATGGCTACACCTTC. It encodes CASGGTGGPGYGYTF.

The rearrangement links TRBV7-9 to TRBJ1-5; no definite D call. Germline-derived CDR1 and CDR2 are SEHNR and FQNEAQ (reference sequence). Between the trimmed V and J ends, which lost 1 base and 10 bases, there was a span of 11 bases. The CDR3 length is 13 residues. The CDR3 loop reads CASSLGPAGPQHF. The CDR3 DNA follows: TGTGCCAGCAGCTTAGGCCCAGCAGGACCCCAGCATTTT.

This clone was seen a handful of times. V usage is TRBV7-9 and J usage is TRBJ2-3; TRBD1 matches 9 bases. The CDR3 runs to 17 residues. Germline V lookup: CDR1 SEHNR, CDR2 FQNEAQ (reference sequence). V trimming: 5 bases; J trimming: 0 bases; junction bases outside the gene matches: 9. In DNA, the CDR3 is TGTGCCAGCAGCACCGGACAGGGGACGACGAGCACAGATACGCAGTATTTT. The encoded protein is CASSTGQGTTSTDTQYF.

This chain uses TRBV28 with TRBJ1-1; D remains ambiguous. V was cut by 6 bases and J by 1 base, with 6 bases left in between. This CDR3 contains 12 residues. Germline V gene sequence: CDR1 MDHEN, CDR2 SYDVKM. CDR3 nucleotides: TGTGCCAGCAGCTTCGAGAACACTGAAGCTTTCTTT. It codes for CASSFENTEAFF.

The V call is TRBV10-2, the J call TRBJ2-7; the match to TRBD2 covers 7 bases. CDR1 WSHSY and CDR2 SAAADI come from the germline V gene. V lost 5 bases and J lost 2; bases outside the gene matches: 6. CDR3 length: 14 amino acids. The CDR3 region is CASSLASGAYEQYF. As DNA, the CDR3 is TGCGCCAGCAGTTTGGCTAGCGGAGCCTACGAGCAGTACTTC.

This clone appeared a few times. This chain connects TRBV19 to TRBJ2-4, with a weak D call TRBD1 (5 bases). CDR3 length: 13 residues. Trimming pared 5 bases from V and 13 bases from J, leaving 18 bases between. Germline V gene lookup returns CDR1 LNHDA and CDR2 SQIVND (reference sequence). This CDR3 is CASSPRGRQKQYF. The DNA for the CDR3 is TGTGCCAGTAGTCCCCGCGGTCGACAGAAGCAGTACTTC.

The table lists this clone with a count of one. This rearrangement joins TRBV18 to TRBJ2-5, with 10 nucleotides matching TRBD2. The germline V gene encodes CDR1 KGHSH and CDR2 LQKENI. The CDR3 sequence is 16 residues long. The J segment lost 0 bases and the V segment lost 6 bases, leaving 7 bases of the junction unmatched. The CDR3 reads CASSPTSGDNQETQYF. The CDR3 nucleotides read TGTGCCAGCTCGCCTACTAGCGGGGATAACCAAGAGACCCAGTACTTC.

The CDR3 loop is CASSVWDRPGLGTRGELFF. In DNA form, the CDR3 reads TGTGCCAGCAGCGTCTGGGACAGGCCGGGACTAGGGACCCGCGGGGAGCTGTTTTTT. The chain recombines TRBV9 with TRBJ2-2, with D perhaps TRBD1 or TRBD2 (8 bases each). V was shortened by 2 bases and J by 7 bases, with 27 bases between the two germline ends. This CDR3 has 19 amino acids. Germline V lookup: CDR1 SGDLS, CDR2 YYNGEE.

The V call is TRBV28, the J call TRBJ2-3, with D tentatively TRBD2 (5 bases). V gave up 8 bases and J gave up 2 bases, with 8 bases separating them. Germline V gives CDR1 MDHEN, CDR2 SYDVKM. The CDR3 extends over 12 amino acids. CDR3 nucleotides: TGTGCCAGCGGACTCCCCACAGATACGCAGTATTTT. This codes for CASGLPTDTQYF. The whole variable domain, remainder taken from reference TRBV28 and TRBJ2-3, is DVKVTQSSRYLVKRTGEKVFLECVQDMDHENMFWYRQDPGLGLRLIYFSYDVKMKEKGDIPEGYSVSREKKERFSLILESASTNQTSMYLCASGLPTDTQYFGPGTRLTVL.

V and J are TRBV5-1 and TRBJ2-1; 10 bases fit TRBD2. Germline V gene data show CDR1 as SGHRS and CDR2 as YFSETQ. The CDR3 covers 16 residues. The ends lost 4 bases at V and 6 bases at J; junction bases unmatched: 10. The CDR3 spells CASSPRSSGSGNEQFF. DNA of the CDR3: TGCGCCAGCAGCCCCCGATCTAGCGGGAGTGGCAATGAGCAGTTCTTC. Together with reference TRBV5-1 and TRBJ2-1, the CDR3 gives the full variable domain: KAGVTQTPRYLIKTRGQQVTLSCSPISGHRSVSWYQQTPGQGLQFLFEYFSETQRNKGNFPGRFSGRQFSNSRSEMNVSTLELGDSALYLCASSPRSSGSGNEQFFGPGTRLTVL.

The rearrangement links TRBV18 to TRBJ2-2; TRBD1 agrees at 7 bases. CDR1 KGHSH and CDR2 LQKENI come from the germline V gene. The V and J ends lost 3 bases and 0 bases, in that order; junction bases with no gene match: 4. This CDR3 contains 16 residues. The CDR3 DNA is TGTGCCAGCTCACCCCCCGGGACAGCGAACACCGGGGAGCTGTTTTTT. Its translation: CASSPPGTANTGELFF.

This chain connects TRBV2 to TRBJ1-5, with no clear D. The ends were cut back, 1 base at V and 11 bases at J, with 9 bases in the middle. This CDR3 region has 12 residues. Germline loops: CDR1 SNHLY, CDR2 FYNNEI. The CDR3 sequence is CASSEVREAQHF. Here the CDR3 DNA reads TGTGCCAGCAGTGAAGTAAGGGAGGCCCAGCATTTT.